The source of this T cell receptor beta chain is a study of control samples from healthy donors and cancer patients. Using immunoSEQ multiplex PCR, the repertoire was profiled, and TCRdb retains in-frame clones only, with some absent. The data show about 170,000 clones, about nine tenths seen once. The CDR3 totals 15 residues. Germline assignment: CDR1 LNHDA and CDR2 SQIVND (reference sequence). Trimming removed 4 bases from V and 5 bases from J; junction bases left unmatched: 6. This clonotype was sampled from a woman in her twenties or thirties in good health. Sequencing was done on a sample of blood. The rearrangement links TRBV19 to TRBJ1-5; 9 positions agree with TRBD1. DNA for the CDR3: TGTGCCAGTAGTAATATCGACAGGGGGGATCAGCCCCAGCATTTT. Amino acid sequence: CASSNIDRGDQPQHF. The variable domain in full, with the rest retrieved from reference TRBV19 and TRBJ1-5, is DGGITQSPKYLFRKEGQNVTLSCEQNLNHDAMYWYRQDPGQGLRLIYYSQIVNDFQKGDIAEGYSVSREKKESFPLTVTSAQKNPTAFYLCASSNIDRGDQPQHFGDGTRLSIL.